This entry lists 25 T cell receptor beta chains sequenced from one sample in a study of blood T cell repertoires in COVID-19. Profiling relied on immunoSEQ multiplex PCR, and the TCRdb table lists in-frame clones only, not all of them. The sample comprises 150,000 to 200,000 clones, 65% to 85% of which are singletons, and 11% rests with the top ten. Sequenced sample: peripheral blood. These receptors all come from a man in his sixties with active or convalescent COVID-19.

This clone was observed a few times. The chain carries TRBV18 and TRBJ2-3; TRBD2 matches at 7 bases. The V and J ends lost 4 bases and 4 bases, in that order; junction bases with no gene match: 5. Per the germline V gene, CDR1 is KGHSH and CDR2 is LQKENI. This CDR3 region has 14 residues. The DNA for the CDR3 is TGTGCCAGCTCACAAGGACTAGGGGCAGATACGCAGTATTTT. It yields the protein CASSQGLGADTQYF.

The V call is TRBV10-2, the J call TRBJ1-1, with D possibly matching TRBD1 (6 bases). The CDR3 consists of 16 residues. Germline V CDR1 and CDR2: WSHSY, SAAADI. The V end was cut by 7 bases, the J end by 3 bases, with 21 bases between. CDR3 nucleotides: TGCGCCAGCACGCCGGGCAGGGGCTATGGAGACACTGAAGCTTTCTTT. Translation: CASTPGRGYGDTEAFF.

The V and J genes are TRBV9 and TRBJ2-3, with a weak D call TRBD2 (7 bases). The germline V gene has CDR1 SGDLS and CDR2 YYNGEE. The V gene lost 0 bases and the J gene lost 2 bases, with 16 bases spanning the gap. The CDR3 covers 17 residues. The CDR3 spells CASSVEGGGPITDTQYF. The CDR3 DNA follows: TGTGCCAGCAGCGTAGAAGGGGGAGGGCCGATCACAGATACGCAGTATTTT.

V usage is TRBV1 and J usage is TRBJ2-3; TRBD2 was called by the table and not checked on the DNA. TRBV1 is annotated as a pseudogene. This CDR3 has 20 residues. CDR3 nucleotide sequence: TGCACCAGCAGCCAACAAACCCCCCCCCTACTAGCGGGAGGGGCAGATACGCAGTATTTT. Translated: CTSSQQTPPLLAGGADTQYF.

Only one count was recorded for this clone. The chain is built from TRBV19 and TRBJ1-2; possibly TRBD1 for D (6 bases). Germline V gene data show CDR1 as LNHDA and CDR2 as SQIVND (reference sequence). The length of the CDR3 is 17 residues. Deletions cut 6 bases from V and 1 base from J, with 21 bases between. The CDR3 protein is CASSPGGAGGGNYGYTF. The CDR3 DNA is TGTGCCAGTAGCCCGGGGGGCGCCGGGGGAGGTAACTATGGCTACACCTTC.

The rearrangement links TRBV5-4 to TRBJ1-1; 9 positions agree with TRBD1. The CDR3 loop spans 16 amino acids. Trimming cost V 4 bases and J 1 base; bases outside gene matches: 8. Germline CDR1 is SGHNT and CDR2 is YYREEE (reference sequence). CDR3 DNA: TGTGCCAGCAGCGGGGGGACAGGGAAGGGGAACACTGAAGCTTTCTTT. It is translated as CASSGGTGKGNTEAFF.

This rearrangement joins TRBV10-3 to TRBJ1-1; the D gene is possibly TRBD1 (6 bases). Trimming stripped 11 bases from V and 1 base from J, with 11 bases between. The length of the CDR3 is 12 residues. Germline V gene data show CDR1 as ENHRY and CDR2 as SYGVKD. CDR3 sequence: CAVGQRNTEAFF. CDR3 coding DNA: TGTGCCGTGGGACAACGGAACACTGAAGCTTTCTTT.

This rearrangement joins TRBV7-2 to TRBJ2-7, with TRBD2 identical over 13 bases. V trimming: 5 bases; J trimming: 5 bases; junction bases outside the gene matches: 9. This CDR3 spans 16 amino acids. Looked up from germline, CDR1 is SGHTA and CDR2 is FQGNSA. The CDR3 is CASSAGLAGAYNEQYF. The CDR3 DNA follows: TGTGCCAGCAGCGCCGGACTAGCGGGAGCATATAACGAGCAGTACTTC.

CDR3 nucleotides: TGCGCCAGCAGCTTGGGAGAATTCAATCAGCCCCAGCATTTT. This encodes CASSLGEFNQPQHF. The chain joins TRBV5-1 to TRBJ1-5; D unresolved. In germline, CDR1 is SGHRS, CDR2 YFSETQ. V lost 0 bases and J lost 3, with 7 bases in between. The length of the CDR3 is 14 residues.

The CDR3 sequence is CASTGTSGINEQFF. The CDR3 DNA reads TGTGCCAGTACTGGGACTAGCGGAATCAATGAGCAGTTCTTC. This chain links TRBV19 with TRBJ2-1; 11 bases are a match to TRBD2. The trim removed 7 bases at V and 6 bases at J, leaving 5 bases unmatched. CDR3 length equals 14 residues. The germline V gene encodes CDR1 LNHDA and CDR2 SQIVND (reference sequence).

The gene calls are TRBV6-5 and TRBJ1-2; D perhaps matches TRBD1 (6 bases). Deletions cut 8 bases from V and 0 bases from J, with 16 bases between. CDR3 length equals 15 residues. The germline V gene has CDR1 MNHEY and CDR2 SVGAGI. The chain's CDR3 is CASGPRTATNYGYTF. In DNA, the CDR3 is TGTGCCAGCGGCCCAAGGACAGCAACTAACTATGGCTACACCTTC.

In this sample, this clone turned up once. The chain uses TRBV3-1 (or the pseudogene TRBV3-2) and TRBJ1-6, with D possibly matching TRBD1 (5 bases). Between the trimmed V and J ends, which lost 0 bases and 10 bases, there was a span of 13 bases. This CDR3 region has 15 residues. Looked up from germline, CDR1 is LGHDT and CDR2 is YNNKEL (reference sequence). The CDR3 reads CASSQDWVGRSPLHF. The CDR3 DNA reads as TGTGCCAGCAGCCAAGACTGGGTGGGGCGATCACCCCTCCACTTT.

The V call is TRBV6-5, the J call TRBJ2-7; 8 bases agree with TRBD2. Per the germline V gene, CDR1 is MNHEY and CDR2 is SVGAGI. This CDR3 spans 14 amino acids. Losses at the gene ends were 6 bases for V and 0 bases for J; bases not matched to a gene: 4. CDR3 in amino acids: CASRTSGSSYEQYF. The CDR3 DNA reads as TGTGCCAGCAGAACGAGCGGGAGCTCCTACGAGCAGTACTTC.

The chain joins TRBV19 to TRBJ2-1, with 13 bases lining up with TRBD2. CDR1 is LNHDA and CDR2 is SQIVND in the germline V gene (reference sequence). Unmatched junction bases numbered 10, after V lost 4 bases and J lost 7 bases. The CDR3 runs 17 residues. CDR3 residues: CASSTTRLAGGLNEQFF. The DNA of the CDR3 is TGTGCCAGTAGTACCACTCGACTAGCGGGAGGTTTGAATGAGCAGTTCTTC.

This chain uses TRBV5-1 with TRBJ2-3; no definite D call. In germline, CDR1 is SGHRS, CDR2 YFSETQ. The CDR3 length is 14 residues. The germline V and J ends were trimmed by 0 bases and 4 bases, with 9 bases remaining between them. The CDR3, as DNA: TGCGCCAGCAGCTTGGTATCTGCGGCAGATACGCAGTATTTT. Protein product: CASSLVSAADTQYF.

This clone has more than one count but fewer than ten. V gene TRBV7-8 combines with J gene TRBJ1-2, with D perhaps TRBD1 (5 bases). This CDR3 region has 14 residues. Per the germline V gene, CDR1 is SGHVS and CDR2 is FQNEAQ. V lost 2 bases to trimming and J lost 5 bases, with 12 bases between them. DNA of the CDR3: TGTGCCAGCAGCTTATCGGGCAGGGATTATGGCTACACCTTC. It encodes CASSLSGRDYGYTF.

The J gene is TRBJ1-6, the V gene TRBV12-3 or TRBV12-4, with unresolved D. V was cut by 7 bases and J by 9 bases, with 13 bases left in between. The CDR3 is 13 residues long. The CDR3 loop is CASTYGGSSPLHF. DNA of the CDR3: TGTGCCAGCACCTATGGTGGTTCTTCACCCCTCCACTTT.

The chain combines TRBV2 with TRBJ2-7, with 10 nucleotides matching TRBD1. The V gene's germline CDR1 is SNHLY and CDR2 FYNNEI. Germline trimming cut 6 bases from V and 3 bases from J; bases unmatched to any gene: 5. This CDR3 contains 14 residues. The CDR3 coding sequence is TGTGCCAGCAGCAACCGGGACAGGGGCTACGAGCAGTACTTC. As protein: CASSNRDRGYEQYF. The variable domain in full, with the rest retrieved from reference TRBV2 and TRBJ2-7, is EPEVTQTPSHQVTQMGQEVILRCVPISNHLYFYWYRQILGQKVEFLVSFYNNEISEKSEIFDDQFSVERPDGSNFTLKIRSTKLEDSAMYFCASSNRDRGYEQYFGPGTRLTVT.

The gene calls are TRBV5-1 and TRBJ2-3, with 9 bases aligning to TRBD2. Germline V CDR1 and CDR2: SGHRS, YFSETQ. This CDR3 is built from 15 residues. The ends lost 0 bases at V and 6 bases at J; junction bases unmatched: 5. CDR3 sequence: CASSLGREGLDTQYF. As DNA, the CDR3 is TGCGCCAGCAGCTTGGGGCGGGAGGGCCTTGATACGCAGTATTTT.

CDR3 sequence reads: CASNTGDRSNEQFF. CDR3 sequence (DNA): TGTGCCAGCAATACGGGGGATCGGTCCAATGAGCAGTTCTTC. This rearrangement joins TRBV9 to TRBJ2-1; D may be TRBD2 (6 bases). This CDR3 is built from 14 residues. Trimming took off 6 bases at V and 6 bases at J, with 16 bases between the two ends. Germline loops: CDR1 SGDLS, CDR2 YYNGEE.

This clone was found a few times. V usage is TRBV7-9 and J usage is TRBJ1-1, with 8 bases that match TRBD1. Germline V gene data show CDR1 as SEHNR and CDR2 as FQNEAQ (reference sequence). J was trimmed by 6 bases and V by 5 bases; bases with no gene match: 11. This CDR3 is built from 15 residues. The CDR3 DNA reads TGTGCCAGCAGCGGCCGGGACAGGTATACACCTGAAGCTTTCTTT. Residues: CASSGRDRYTPEAFF.

This rearrangement joins TRBV7-2 to TRBJ2-3, with 8 bases matching TRBD2. The CDR3 spans 15 residues. V lost 5 bases to trimming and J lost 6 bases; unmatched junction nucleotides: 10. CDR1 and CDR2 from the germline V gene are SGHTA and FQGNSA. The CDR3 sequence: CASSLLAGPQDTQYF. The CDR3 region has the DNA TGTGCCAGCAGCCTGTTAGCGGGACCTCAGGATACGCAGTATTTT.

V and J are TRBV11-2 and TRBJ2-1; 10 nucleotides agree with TRBD2. V was clipped by 5 bases and J by 6 bases; unmatched bases: 7. This CDR3 contains 15 residues. CDR1 is SGHAT, CDR2 FQNNGV, per germline. DNA for the CDR3: TGTGCCAGCAGCCGACCTAGCGGGAGTTTCAATGAGCAGTTCTTC. It specifies CASSRPSGSFNEQFF.

The chain employs TRBV5-6 and TRBJ2-5; no reliable D call. CDR3 length: 15 amino acids. Germline CDR1 and CDR2: SGHDT and YYEEEE. Trimming shortened V by 2 bases and J by 2 bases, and 13 bases separated the two germline ends. The CDR3 protein is CASSFVQEIQETQYF. The CDR3 DNA sequence: TGTGCCAGCAGCTTCGTCCAGGAAATACAAGAGACCCAGTACTTC.

This clone came up once. The chain has TRBV7-9 and TRBJ1-1; D call uncertain. The V and J ends lost 1 base and 0 bases respectively, with 12 bases between them. Looked up from germline, CDR1 is SEHNR and CDR2 is FQNEAQ (reference sequence). The CDR3 runs 16 residues. For the CDR3, the DNA is TGTGCCAGCAGCTTAGGGCGACACTCTTTGAACACTGAAGCTTTCTTT. This codes for CASSLGRHSLNTEAFF.